This TCR beta chain was sequenced during a study of patients and donors after allogeneic stem cell transplantation. TCRdb independently ran MiXCR on the RT-PCR reads; one entry per CDR3 protein. The sample holds about 400,000 distinct CDR3 sequences, 16% seen once. In this sample, this clonotype turned up many times. The clonotype was recovered from a human donor who was either an allogeneic HSCT recipient or a stem cell or donor lymphocyte infusion donor (not recorded which). It is not recorded whose cells these are; they may come from a transplant donor. Sequenced input: blood, either unsorted or a sorted T cell fraction (not recorded which).

Written as DNA, the CDR3 is TGCGCCAGCAGCTTCGGGACTAGCGGGGGAGGGGAGACCCAGTACTTC. Translation: CASSFGTSGGGETQYF. The chain uses TRBV5-1 and TRBJ2-5, with 14 bases lining up with TRBD2. From germline, CDR1 is SGHRS and CDR2 YFSETQ. V was pared by 2 bases and J by 5 bases, with 5 bases of the junction left unmatched. This CDR3 has 16 residues.